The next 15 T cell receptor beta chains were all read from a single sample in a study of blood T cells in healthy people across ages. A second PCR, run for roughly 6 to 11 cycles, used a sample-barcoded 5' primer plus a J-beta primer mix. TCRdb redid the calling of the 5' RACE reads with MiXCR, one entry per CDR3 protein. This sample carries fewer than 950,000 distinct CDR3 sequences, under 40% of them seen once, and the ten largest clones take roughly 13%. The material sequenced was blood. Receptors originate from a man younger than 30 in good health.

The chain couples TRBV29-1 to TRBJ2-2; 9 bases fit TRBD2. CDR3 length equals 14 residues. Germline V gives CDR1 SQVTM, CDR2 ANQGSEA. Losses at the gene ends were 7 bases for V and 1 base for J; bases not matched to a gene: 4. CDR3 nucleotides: TGCAGCGCGGAAGCGGGGGGGAACACCGGGGAGCTGTTTTTT. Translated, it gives CSAEAGGNTGELFF.

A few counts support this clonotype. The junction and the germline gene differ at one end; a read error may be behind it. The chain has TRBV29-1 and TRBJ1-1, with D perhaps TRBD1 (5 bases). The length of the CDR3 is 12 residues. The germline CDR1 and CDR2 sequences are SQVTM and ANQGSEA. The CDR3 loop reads CSVGTANTEAFF. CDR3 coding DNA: TGCAGTGTTGGGACCGCGAACACTGAAGCTTTCTTT.

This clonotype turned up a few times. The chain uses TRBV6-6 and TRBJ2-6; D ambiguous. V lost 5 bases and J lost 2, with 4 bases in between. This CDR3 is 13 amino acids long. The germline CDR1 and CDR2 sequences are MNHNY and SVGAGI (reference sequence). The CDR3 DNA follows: TGTGCCAGCAGTGACGCTGGGGCCAACGTCCTGACTTTC. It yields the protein CASSDAGANVLTF.

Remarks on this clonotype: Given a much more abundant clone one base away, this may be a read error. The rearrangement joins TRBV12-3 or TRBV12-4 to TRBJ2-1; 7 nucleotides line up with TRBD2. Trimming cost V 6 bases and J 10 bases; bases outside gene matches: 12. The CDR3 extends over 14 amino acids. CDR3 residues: CASRTSASSYEQFF. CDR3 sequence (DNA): TGTGCCAGCAGAACTAGCGCTAGCTCCTACGAGCAGTTCTTC.

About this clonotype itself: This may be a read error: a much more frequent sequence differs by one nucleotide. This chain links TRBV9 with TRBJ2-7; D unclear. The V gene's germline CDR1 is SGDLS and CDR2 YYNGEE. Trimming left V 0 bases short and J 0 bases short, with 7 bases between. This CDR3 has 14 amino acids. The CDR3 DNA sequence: TGTGCCAGCAGCGTAGATCCGCCCTCCTACGAGCAGTACTTC. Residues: CASSVDPPSYEQYF.

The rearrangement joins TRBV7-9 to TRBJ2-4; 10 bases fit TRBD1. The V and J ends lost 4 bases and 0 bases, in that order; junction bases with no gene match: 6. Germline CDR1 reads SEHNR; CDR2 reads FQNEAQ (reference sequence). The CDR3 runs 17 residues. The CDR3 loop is CASSSDRGLAAKNIQYF. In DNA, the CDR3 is TGTGCCAGCAGCTCCGACAGGGGGCTCGCAGCCAAAAACATTCAGTACTTC.

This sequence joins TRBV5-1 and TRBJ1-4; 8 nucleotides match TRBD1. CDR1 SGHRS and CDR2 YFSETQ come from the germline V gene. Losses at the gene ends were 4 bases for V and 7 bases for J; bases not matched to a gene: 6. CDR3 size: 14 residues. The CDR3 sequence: CASSLTGGAEKLFF. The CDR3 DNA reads TGCGCCAGCAGCCTTACAGGGGGAGCTGAAAAACTGTTTTTT.

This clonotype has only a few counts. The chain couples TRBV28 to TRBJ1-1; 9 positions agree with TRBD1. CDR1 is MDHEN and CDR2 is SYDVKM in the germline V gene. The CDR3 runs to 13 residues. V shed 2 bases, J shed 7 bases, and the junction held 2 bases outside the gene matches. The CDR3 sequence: CASSLGTGLEAFF. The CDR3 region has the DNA TGTGCCAGCAGTTTAGGGACAGGGCTTGAAGCTTTCTTT.

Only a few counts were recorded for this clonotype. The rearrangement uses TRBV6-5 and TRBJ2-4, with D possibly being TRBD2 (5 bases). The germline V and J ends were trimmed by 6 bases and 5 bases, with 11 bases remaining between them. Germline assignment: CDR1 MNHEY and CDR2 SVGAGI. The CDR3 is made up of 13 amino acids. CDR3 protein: CASSPGLENIQYF. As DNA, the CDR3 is TGTGCCAGCAGCCCCGGACTGGAAAACATTCAGTACTTC.

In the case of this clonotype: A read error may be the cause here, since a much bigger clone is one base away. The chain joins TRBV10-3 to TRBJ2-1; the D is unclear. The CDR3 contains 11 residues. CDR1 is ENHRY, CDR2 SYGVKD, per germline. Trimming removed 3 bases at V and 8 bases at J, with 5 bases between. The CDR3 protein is CAISEVDEQFF. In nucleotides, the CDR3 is TGTGCCATCAGTGAAGTAGATGAGCAGTTCTTC.

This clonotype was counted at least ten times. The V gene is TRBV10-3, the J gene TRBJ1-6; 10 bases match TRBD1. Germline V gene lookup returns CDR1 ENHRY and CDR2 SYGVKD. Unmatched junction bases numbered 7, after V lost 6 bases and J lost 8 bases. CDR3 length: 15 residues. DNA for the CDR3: TGTGCCATCAGCGTCAAAGGACAGGGGGATTCACCCCTCCACTTT. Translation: CAISVKGQGDSPLHF.

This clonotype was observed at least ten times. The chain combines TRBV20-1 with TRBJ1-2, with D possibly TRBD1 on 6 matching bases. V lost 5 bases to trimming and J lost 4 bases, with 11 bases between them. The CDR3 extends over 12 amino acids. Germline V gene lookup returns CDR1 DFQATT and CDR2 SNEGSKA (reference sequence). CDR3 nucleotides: TGCAGTGCTCGAGGACAGTCCTATGGCTACACCTTC. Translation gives CSARGQSYGYTF.

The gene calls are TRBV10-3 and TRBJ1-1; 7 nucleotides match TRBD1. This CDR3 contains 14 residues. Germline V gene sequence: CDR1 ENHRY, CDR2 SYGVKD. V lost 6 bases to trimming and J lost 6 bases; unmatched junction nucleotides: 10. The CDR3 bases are TGTGCCATCAGAGGTATACAGGGGATGGCTGAAGCTTTCTTT. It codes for CAIRGIQGMAEAFF.

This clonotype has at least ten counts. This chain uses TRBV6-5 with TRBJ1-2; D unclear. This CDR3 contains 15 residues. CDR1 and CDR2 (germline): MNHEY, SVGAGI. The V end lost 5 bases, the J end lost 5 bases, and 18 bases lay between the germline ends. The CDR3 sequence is CASSPPDTPGYGYTF. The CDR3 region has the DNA TGTGCCAGCAGTCCCCCCGATACCCCCGGGTATGGCTACACCTTC.

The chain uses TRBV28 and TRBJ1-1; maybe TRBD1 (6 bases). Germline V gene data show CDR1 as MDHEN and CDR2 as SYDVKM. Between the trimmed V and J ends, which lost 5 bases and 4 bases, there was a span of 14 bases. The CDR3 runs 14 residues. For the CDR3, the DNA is TGTGCCAGCAGTCCGGTACGAGGGGGCACTGAAGCTTTCTTT. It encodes CASSPVRGGTEAFF.